This T cell receptor (beta chain) was captured by sequencing in a study of early stage breast cancer tumors. CDR1 is MNHEY, CDR2 SVGAGI, per germline. The CDR3 covers 14 residues. V was trimmed by 6 bases and J by 6 bases, leaving 18 bases between them. Method: immunoSEQ multiplex PCR; TCRdb's copy keeps in-frame clones and lacks some. In the table there are about 30,000 clones, 72% of which are singletons. The rearrangement uses TRBV6-5 and TRBJ2-7, with a tentative D call TRBD2 (5 bases). Sequencing was performed on blood. The receptor comes from a person aged 45-60 years with breast cancer. The CDR3 spells CASRPGRGYGEQYF. The CDR3 DNA follows: TGTGCCAGCAGACCCGGACGGGGTTACGGCGAGCAGTACTTC.